This T cell receptor beta chain was recorded in a study of OX40 agonist ivuxolimab in advanced cancers. Background on the study: Ivuxolimab, an agonistic anti-OX40 (CD134) antibody, was given to patients.

The method was immunoSEQ multiplex PCR; TCRdb's version includes in-frame clones alone and lacks a portion of them. The profile shows tens of thousands of clones, 70% to 90% of them singletons. General study findings and limits: Expanded clones were, on average, more numerous in CD8+ T cells than in CD4+. Low normalized clonal expansion also occurred in some nonresponding patients.

The CDR3 extends over 13 amino acids. The germline CDR1 and CDR2 sequences are SGHRS and YFSETQ. The V gene end was trimmed by 2 bases and the J gene end by 3 bases; junction bases not matched to a gene: 0. A remark on this clone: The antigen remains undetermined.

This sequence was found in an adult with an advanced solid tumor such as melanoma, head and neck, liver or kidney cancer. This chain uses TRBV5-1 with TRBJ2-3; 7 bases are shared with TRBD2. Sequences were derived from CD4+ or CD8+ T cells sorted from blood, sampled in a trial of the OX40 agonist ivuxolimab. In nucleotides, the CDR3 is TGCGCCAGCAGCTTACTAGCGACAGATACGCAGTATTTT. Translation: CASSLLATDTQYF.